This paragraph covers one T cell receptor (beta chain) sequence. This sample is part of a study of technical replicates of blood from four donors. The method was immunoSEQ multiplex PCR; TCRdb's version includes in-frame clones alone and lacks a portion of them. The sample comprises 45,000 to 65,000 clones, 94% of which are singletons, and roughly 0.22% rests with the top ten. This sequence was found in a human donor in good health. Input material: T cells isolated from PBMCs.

The CDR3 loop is CASSPGQLGPYEQYF. CDR3 nucleotide sequence: TGTGCCAGCAGCCCGGGACAGCTGGGTCCCTACGAGCAGTACTTC. The J gene is TRBJ2-7, the V gene TRBV5-5, with 7 bases matching TRBD1. The V segment lost 4 bases and the J segment 2 bases; nucleotides outside the gene matches: 9. Germline CDR1 is SGHKS and CDR2 is YYEKEE (reference sequence). The CDR3 sequence is 15 residues long.